The 24 T cell receptor beta chains reported below all come from one sample, sequenced in a study of blood T cell repertoires in COVID-19. Repertoires were generated with immunoSEQ multiplex PCR, while TCRdb's copy carries only in-frame clones and drops some. The profile shows 200,000 to 250,000 clones, more than 65% of them singletons. The material sequenced was peripheral blood. The receptors originated from a woman between 55 and 75 years old with acute or convalescent COVID-19.

The rearrangement joins TRBV6-5 to TRBJ2-2; D gene unclear. The V end was cut by 2 bases, the J end by 5 bases, with 6 bases between. The CDR3 contains 13 residues. Germline V CDR1 and CDR2: MNHEY, SVGAGI. For the CDR3, the DNA is TGTGCCAGCAGTTACATGGAGACCGGGGAGCTGTTTTTT. It codes for CASSYMETGELFF.

The CDR3 sequence: CASSLPVYNEQFF. The CDR3 nucleotides are TGTGCCAGCAGCTTACCCGTTTACAATGAGCAGTTCTTC. The chain uses TRBV7-2 and TRBJ2-1; no firm D call. Per germline, CDR1 SGHTA and CDR2 FQGNSA. Trimming pared 2 bases from V and 4 bases from J, leaving 6 bases between. The CDR3 covers 13 residues.

CDR3 protein: CASSLREGTEAFF. In nucleotides, the CDR3 is TGTGCCAGCAGTCTCAGGGAGGGCACTGAAGCTTTCTTT. The chain is built from TRBV12-3 or TRBV12-4 and TRBJ1-1, with D possibly TRBD1 on 5 matching bases. This CDR3 contains 13 residues. Trimming pared 5 bases from V and 4 bases from J, leaving 11 bases between.

This rearrangement joins TRBV5-4 to TRBJ2-5, with D possibly TRBD1 on 7 matching bases. Germline V gene lookup returns CDR1 SGHNT and CDR2 YYREEE (reference sequence). The CDR3 totals 16 residues. Trimming took off 4 bases at V and 1 base at J, with 17 bases between the two ends. The CDR3 DNA sequence: TGTGCCAGCAGCCAAGGGGGCGCGGGAAGCCAAGAGACCCAGTACTTC. Its protein product is CASSQGGAGSQETQYF.

The chain recombines TRBV28 with TRBJ1-2; 10 nucleotides match TRBD1. CDR3 length: 15 residues. After removal of 8 bases from V and 3 bases from J, the junction contained 9 bases not matched to a gene. Germline CDR1 and CDR2: MDHEN and SYDVKM. CDR3 coding DNA: TGTGCCAGCGGGGGACAGGGGCCGGACCACTATGGCTACACCTTC. Translating gives CASGGQGPDHYGYTF.

The chain is built from TRBV30 and TRBJ2-3; 11 bases match TRBD1. The V and J ends lost 5 bases and 5 bases, in that order; junction bases with no gene match: 9. The CDR3 extends over 15 amino acids. In germline, CDR1 is GTSNPN, CDR2 SVGIG (reference sequence). The CDR3, as DNA: TGTGCCTGGGGACCGGGACAGGGGGTTGTAGATACGCAGTATTTT. It yields the protein CAWGPGQGVVDTQYF.

The J gene is TRBJ2-7, the V gene TRBV11-1; TRBD1 is a possible D gene (6 bases). Germline V gene lookup returns CDR1 SGHAT and CDR2 FQDESV (reference sequence). Trimming shortened V by 5 bases and J by 4 bases, and 15 bases separated the two germline ends. The CDR3 totals 14 residues. The CDR3 here is CASSGVDSLYEQYF. The CDR3 DNA is TGTGCCAGCAGCGGAGTGGACAGCTTATACGAGCAGTACTTC.

CDR3 in amino acids: CASTRDRTDFNYGYTF. CDR3 coding DNA: TGTGCCAGCACAAGGGACAGGACCGATTTTAACTATGGCTACACCTTC. J is TRBJ1-2 and V is TRBV2; 8 positions agree with TRBD1. Germline V CDR1 and CDR2: SNHLY, FYNNEI. The CDR3 is 16 residues long. V was clipped by 7 bases and J by 1 base; unmatched bases: 11.

The chain has TRBV30 and TRBJ1-2, with D possibly being TRBD1 (6 bases). Germline V gene data show CDR1 as GTSNPN and CDR2 as SVGIG (reference sequence). This CDR3 spans 12 amino acids. The ends were cut back, 2 bases at V and 2 bases at J, with 6 bases in the middle. DNA for the CDR3: TGTGCCTGGAGTCAGGGGAACTATGGCTACACCTTC. Protein: CAWSQGNYGYTF. The full variable domain, completed using reference TRBV30 and TRBJ1-2, is SQTIHQWPATLVQPVGSPLSLECTVEGTSNPNLYWYRQAAGRGLQLLFYSVGIGQISSEVPQNLSASRPQDRQFILSSKKLLLSDSGFYLCAWSQGNYGYTFGSGTRLTVV.

The chain links TRBV12-3 or TRBV12-4 to TRBJ1-1, with TRBD1 as a possible D gene (5 bases). V was trimmed by 5 bases and J by 6 bases, leaving 10 bases between them. This CDR3 region has 12 residues. Here the CDR3 DNA reads TGTGCCAGCAGTATGGGGGGGGCTGAAGCTTTCTTT. It specifies CASSMGGAEAFF.

The V gene is TRBV12-2, the J gene TRBJ1-2; the table names TRBD1, a call not compared with the DNA. TRBV12-2 represents a pseudogene. The CDR3 length is 16 residues. For the CDR3, the DNA is TGTGCAAGTCGCTTAGCGGTCAGGCCCACTAACTATGGCTACACCTTC. Protein: CASRLAVRPTNYGYTF.

The J gene is TRBJ1-1, the V gene TRBV12-3 or TRBV12-4, with D perhaps matching TRBD1 (5 bases). V lost 10 bases to trimming and J lost 1 base, with 10 bases between them. The CDR3 has 12 amino acids. Here the CDR3 DNA reads TGTGCCATACGTAGGGGGAACACTGAAGCTTTCTTT. Translated, it gives CAIRRGNTEAFF.

This sequence joins TRBV28 and TRBJ1-1; tentative D call: TRBD1 (5 bases). The CDR3 runs 16 residues. The V gene's germline CDR1 is MDHEN and CDR2 SYDVKM. V lost 6 bases and J 3 bases, leaving 20 bases between the germline ends. CDR3 region: CASRVWDSREDTEAFF. The CDR3 region has the DNA TGTGCCAGCAGAGTTTGGGACTCGAGGGAAGACACTGAAGCTTTCTTT. The variable domain in full, completed from reference TRBV28 and TRBJ1-1, reads DVKVTQSSRYLVKRTGEKVFLECVQDMDHENMFWYRQDPGLGLRLIYFSYDVKMKEKGDIPEGYSVSREKKERFSLILESASTNQTSMYLCASRVWDSREDTEAFFGQGTRLTVV.

The rearrangement links TRBV4-2 to TRBJ1-2; D gene ambiguous. Germline V lookup: CDR1 LGHNA, CDR2 YNFKEQ. V lost 0 bases, J lost 2 bases, and 10 bases lay in between. This CDR3 comprises 15 residues. The CDR3 spells CASSQEWQNNYGYTF. The CDR3 coding sequence is TGTGCCAGCAGCCAAGAATGGCAGAACAACTATGGCTACACCTTC.

CDR3 residues: CASSLSAGGTYNEQFF. CDR3 coding DNA: TGTGCCAGCAGTTTATCTGCGGGGGGCACCTACAATGAGCAGTTCTTC. This chain uses TRBV27 with TRBJ2-1; 8 bases fit TRBD2. CDR3 length equals 16 residues. Germline-derived CDR1 and CDR2 are MNHEY and SMNVEV (reference sequence). Germline trimming cut 0 bases from V and 2 bases from J; bases unmatched to any gene: 3.

This sequence joins TRBV5-1 and TRBJ1-1; possibly TRBD1 for D (5 bases). V gave up 3 bases and J gave up 7 bases, with 13 bases separating them. Germline values: CDR1 SGHRS, CDR2 YFSETQ. The CDR3 loop spans 13 amino acids. The chain's CDR3 is CASSSEGYDEAFF. The CDR3 DNA reads as TGCGCCAGCAGCTCGGAGGGGTACGATGAAGCTTTCTTT.

This chain uses TRBV12-3 or TRBV12-4 with TRBJ1-1; D ambiguous. The CDR3 extends over 13 amino acids. V dropped 6 bases and J dropped 0 bases, with 8 bases sitting between them. Here the CDR3 reads CASSPSMNTEAFF. In DNA form, the CDR3 reads TGTGCCAGCAGCCCATCTATGAACACTGAAGCTTTCTTT.

This chain uses TRBV19 with TRBJ2-2; the D gene is possibly TRBD2 (6 bases). This CDR3 comprises 15 residues. Trimming took 6 bases from V and 5 from J, leaving 16 bases between them. CDR1 is LNHDA, CDR2 SQIVND, per germline (reference sequence). The CDR3 DNA is TGTGCCAGTAGCCCCACCGGGGGTGCGACCGGGGAGCTGTTTTTT. This gives the protein CASSPTGGATGELFF.

The chain recombines TRBV5-1 with TRBJ2-7, with TRBD2 identical over 7 bases. Germline V gene data show CDR1 as SGHRS and CDR2 as YFSETQ. This CDR3 contains 17 residues. Trimming at V came to 0 bases and at J to 2 bases, leaving 11 bases not matched to a gene. CDR3 sequence: CASSLGGGGLKPYEQYF. In DNA, the CDR3 is TGCGCCAGCAGCTTGGGTGGGGGGGGTTTAAAACCCTACGAGCAGTACTTC.

This clone has a single count. The CDR3 region is CASSLDPGTAYEQYF. CDR3 coding DNA: TGTGCCAGCAGCTTAGACCCCGGGACAGCCTACGAGCAGTACTTC. V gene TRBV7-8 combines with J gene TRBJ2-7; 7 bases fit TRBD1. CDR1 is SGHVS and CDR2 is FQNEAQ in the germline V gene. The CDR3 sequence is 15 residues long. Unmatched junction bases numbered 5, after V lost 1 base and J lost 2 bases.

The V call is TRBV6-1, the J call TRBJ1-2; maybe TRBD1 (6 bases). V was clipped by 1 base and J by 8 bases, with 17 bases between them. Germline V gene lookup returns CDR1 MNHNS and CDR2 SASEGT. This CDR3 region has 15 residues. The CDR3 here is CASSEEGVRGIGYTF. In DNA, the CDR3 is TGTGCCAGCAGTGAAGAAGGGGTCAGGGGCATCGGCTACACCTTC.

This chain links TRBV12-3 or TRBV12-4 with TRBJ2-1; D is ambiguous. The CDR3 totals 11 residues. V was pared by 6 bases and J by 7 bases, with 7 bases between. This CDR3 is CASRAYNEQFF. The DNA of the CDR3 is TGTGCCAGCAGGGCTTATAATGAGCAGTTCTTC.

As DNA, the CDR3 is TGTGCCACCAGGAGCGGGGGGGCCTCGCTCTACAATGAGCAGTTCTTC. This encodes CATRSGGASLYNEQFF. The rearrangement joins TRBV15 to TRBJ2-1, with TRBD2 identical over 10 bases. CDR1 and CDR2 from the germline V gene are LNHNV and YYDKDF (reference sequence). The CDR3 loop spans 16 amino acids. V shed 6 bases, J shed 3 bases, and the junction held 8 bases outside the gene matches.

This sequence joins TRBV7-2 and TRBJ2-7; D is perhaps TRBD1 (5 bases). The CDR3 is made up of 15 amino acids. The germline gives CDR1 SGHTA, CDR2 FQGNSA. V was cut by 1 base and J by 3 bases, with 13 bases left in between. The CDR3 DNA sequence: TGTGCCAGCAGCTTAGGGGCAGGGATGATCTACGAGCAGTACTTC. Amino acids: CASSLGAGMIYEQYF.